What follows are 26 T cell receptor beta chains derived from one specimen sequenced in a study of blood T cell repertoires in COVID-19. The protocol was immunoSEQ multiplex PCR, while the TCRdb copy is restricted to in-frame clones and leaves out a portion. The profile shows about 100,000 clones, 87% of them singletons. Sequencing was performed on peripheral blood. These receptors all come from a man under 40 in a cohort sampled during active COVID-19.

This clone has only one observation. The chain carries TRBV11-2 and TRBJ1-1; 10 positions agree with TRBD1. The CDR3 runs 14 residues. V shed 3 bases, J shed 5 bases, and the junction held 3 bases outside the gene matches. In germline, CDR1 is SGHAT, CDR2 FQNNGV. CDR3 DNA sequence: TGTGCCAGCAGCTTCCGGGACAGGGGAACTGAAGCTTTCTTT. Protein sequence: CASSFRDRGTEAFF. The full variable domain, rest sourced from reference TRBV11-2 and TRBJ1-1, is EAGVAQSPRYKIIEKRQSVAFWCNPISGHATLYWYQQILGQGPKLLIQFQNNGVVDDSQLPKDRFSAERLKGVDSTLKIQPAKLEDSAVYLCASSFRDRGTEAFFGQGTRLTVV.

The CDR3, as DNA: TGTGCCACCAGTGACCCCGAGGGAGGGACAGATACGCAGTATTTT. Translated: CATSDPEGGTDTQYF. This chain connects TRBV24-1 to TRBJ2-3; 7 bases align to TRBD2. The CDR3 runs to 15 residues. With V trimmed by 4 bases and J by 3 bases, 6 bases remained unmatched. Germline CDR1 is KGHDR and CDR2 is SFDVKD.

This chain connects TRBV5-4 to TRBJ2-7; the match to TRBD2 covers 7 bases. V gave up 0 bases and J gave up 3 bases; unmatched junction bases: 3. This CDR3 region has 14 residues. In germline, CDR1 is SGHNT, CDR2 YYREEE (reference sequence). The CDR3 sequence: CASSLAGTNYEQYF. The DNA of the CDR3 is TGTGCCAGCAGCTTGGCGGGGACTAACTACGAGCAGTACTTC. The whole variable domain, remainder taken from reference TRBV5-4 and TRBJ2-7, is ETGVTQSPTHLIKTRGQQVTLRCSSQSGHNTVSWYQQALGQGPQFIFQYYREEENGRGNFPPRFSGLQFPNYSSELNVNALELDDSALYLCASSLAGTNYEQYFGPGTRLTVT.

This CDR3 is CASSLGQGVSYEQYF. The CDR3 bases are TGTGCCAGCAGCTTGGGGCAGGGGGTCTCCTACGAGCAGTACTTC. The V call is TRBV7-6, the J call TRBJ2-7; 7 nucleotides agree with TRBD1. CDR3 length: 15 amino acids. Looked up from germline, CDR1 is SGHVS and CDR2 is FNYEAQ. Trimming removed 3 bases from V and 0 bases from J; junction bases left unmatched: 5.

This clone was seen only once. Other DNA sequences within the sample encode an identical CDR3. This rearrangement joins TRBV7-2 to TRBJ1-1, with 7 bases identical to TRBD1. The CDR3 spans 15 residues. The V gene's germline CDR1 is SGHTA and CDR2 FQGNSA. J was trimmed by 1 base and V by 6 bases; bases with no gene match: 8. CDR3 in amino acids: CASSPRTGPNTEAFF. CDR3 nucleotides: TGTGCCAGCAGTCCACGGACAGGACCGAACACTGAAGCTTTCTTT.

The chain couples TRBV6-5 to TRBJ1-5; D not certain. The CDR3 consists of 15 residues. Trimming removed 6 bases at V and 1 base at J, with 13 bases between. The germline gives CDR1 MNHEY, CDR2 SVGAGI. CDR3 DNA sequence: TGTGCCAGCAGCCGGGAAGGGAGCAGCAATCAGCCCCAGCATTTT. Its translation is CASSREGSSNQPQHF.

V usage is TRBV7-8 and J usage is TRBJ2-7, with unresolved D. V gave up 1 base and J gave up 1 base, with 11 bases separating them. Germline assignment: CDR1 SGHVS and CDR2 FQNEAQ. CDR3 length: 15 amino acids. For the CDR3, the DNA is TGTGCCAGCAGCTTAGGTTCCGGCGGATCCTACGAGCAGTACTTC. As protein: CASSLGSGGSYEQYF.

The CDR3 here is CASSEGGRVNEKLFF. CDR3 nucleotide sequence: TGTGCCAGCAGTGAAGGAGGCAGGGTCAATGAAAAACTGTTTTTT. J is TRBJ1-4 and V is TRBV2; TRBD1 might be the D (5 bases). CDR1 and CDR2 from the germline V gene are SNHLY and FYNNEI. This CDR3 spans 15 amino acids. Trimming removed 1 base at V and 5 bases at J, with 11 bases between.

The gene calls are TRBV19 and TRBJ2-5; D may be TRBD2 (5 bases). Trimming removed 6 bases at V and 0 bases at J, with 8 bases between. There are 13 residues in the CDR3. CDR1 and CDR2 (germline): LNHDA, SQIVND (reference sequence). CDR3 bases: TGTGCCAGTAGGCGGGTGGACCAAGAGACCCAGTACTTC. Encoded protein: CASRRVDQETQYF. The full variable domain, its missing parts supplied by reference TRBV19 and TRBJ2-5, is DGGITQSPKYLFRKEGQNVTLSCEQNLNHDAMYWYRQDPGQGLRLIYYSQIVNDFQKGDIAEGYSVSREKKESFPLTVTSAQKNPTAFYLCASRRVDQETQYFGPGTRLLVL.

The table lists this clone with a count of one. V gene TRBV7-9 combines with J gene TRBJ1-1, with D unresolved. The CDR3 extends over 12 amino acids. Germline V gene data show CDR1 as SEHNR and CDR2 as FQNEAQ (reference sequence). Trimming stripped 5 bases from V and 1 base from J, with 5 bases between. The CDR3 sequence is CASSAGNTEAFF. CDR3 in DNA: TGTGCCAGCAGCGCCGGGAACACTGAAGCTTTCTTT.

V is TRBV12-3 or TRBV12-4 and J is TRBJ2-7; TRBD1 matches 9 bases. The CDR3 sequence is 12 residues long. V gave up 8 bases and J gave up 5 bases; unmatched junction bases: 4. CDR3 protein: CASRDRANEQYF. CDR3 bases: TGTGCCAGCCGGGACAGGGCTAACGAGCAGTACTTC.

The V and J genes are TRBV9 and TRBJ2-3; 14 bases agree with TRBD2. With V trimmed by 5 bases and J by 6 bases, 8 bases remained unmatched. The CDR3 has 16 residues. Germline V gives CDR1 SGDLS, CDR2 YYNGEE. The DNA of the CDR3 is TGTGCCAGCAGTGAGCTGACTAGCGGGGGGGCCGATACGCAGTATTTT. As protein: CASSELTSGGADTQYF.

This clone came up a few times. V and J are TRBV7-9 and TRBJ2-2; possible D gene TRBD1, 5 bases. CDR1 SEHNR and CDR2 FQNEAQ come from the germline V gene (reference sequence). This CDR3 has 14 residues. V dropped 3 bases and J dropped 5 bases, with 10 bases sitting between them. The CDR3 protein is CASSFVSGTGELFF. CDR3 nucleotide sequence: TGTGCCAGCAGCTTTGTGTCAGGGACCGGGGAGCTGTTTTTT.

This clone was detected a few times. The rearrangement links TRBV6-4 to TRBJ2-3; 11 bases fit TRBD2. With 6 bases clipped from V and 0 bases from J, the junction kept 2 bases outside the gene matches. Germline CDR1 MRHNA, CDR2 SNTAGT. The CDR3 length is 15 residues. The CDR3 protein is CASSPSGGSTDTQYF. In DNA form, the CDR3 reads TGTGCCAGCAGCCCTAGCGGGGGGAGCACAGATACGCAGTATTTT.

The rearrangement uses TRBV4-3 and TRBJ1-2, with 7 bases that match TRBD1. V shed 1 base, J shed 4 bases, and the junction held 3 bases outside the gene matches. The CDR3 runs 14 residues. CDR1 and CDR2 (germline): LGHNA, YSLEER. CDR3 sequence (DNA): TGCGCCAGCAGCCAAGCGACAGGGCGCTATGGCTACACCTTC. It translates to CASSQATGRYGYTF.

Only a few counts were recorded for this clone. CDR3 nucleotides: TGTGCCAGCAGCCGAGGAGGACAGGGAAATTCACCCCTCCACTTT. Translating gives CASSRGGQGNSPLHF. This sequence joins TRBV2 and TRBJ1-6, with 8 bases fitting TRBD1. The germline gives CDR1 SNHLY, CDR2 FYNNEI. This CDR3 has 15 residues. The V gene end was trimmed by 6 bases and the J gene end by 7 bases; junction bases not matched to a gene: 8.

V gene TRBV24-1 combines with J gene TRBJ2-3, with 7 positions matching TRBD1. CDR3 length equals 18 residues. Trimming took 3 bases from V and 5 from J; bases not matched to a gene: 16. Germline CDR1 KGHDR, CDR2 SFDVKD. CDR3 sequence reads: CATSDPTRQGGDVDTQYF. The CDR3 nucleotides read TGTGCCACCAGTGATCCCACGCGACAGGGCGGAGATGTAGATACGCAGTATTTT.

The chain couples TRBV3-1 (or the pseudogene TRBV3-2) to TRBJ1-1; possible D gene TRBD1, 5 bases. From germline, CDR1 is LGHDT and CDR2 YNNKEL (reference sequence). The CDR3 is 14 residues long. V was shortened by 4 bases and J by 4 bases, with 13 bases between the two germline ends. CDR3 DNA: TGTGCCAGCAGCCTCCGACAAGGGGTCACTGAAGCTTTCTTT. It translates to CASSLRQGVTEAFF.

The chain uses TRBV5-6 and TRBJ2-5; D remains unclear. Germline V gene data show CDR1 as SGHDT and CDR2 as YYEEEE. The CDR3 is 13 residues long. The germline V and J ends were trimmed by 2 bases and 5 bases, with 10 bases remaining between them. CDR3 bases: TGTGCCAGCAGCTTAATGGGCAAGGAGACCCAGTACTTC. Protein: CASSLMGKETQYF. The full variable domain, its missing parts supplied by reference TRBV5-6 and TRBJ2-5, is DAGVTQSPTHLIKTRGQQVTLRCSPKSGHDTVSWYQQALGQGPQFIFQYYEEEERQRGNFPDRFSGHQFPNYSSELNVNALLLGDSALYLCASSLMGKETQYFGPGTRLLVL.

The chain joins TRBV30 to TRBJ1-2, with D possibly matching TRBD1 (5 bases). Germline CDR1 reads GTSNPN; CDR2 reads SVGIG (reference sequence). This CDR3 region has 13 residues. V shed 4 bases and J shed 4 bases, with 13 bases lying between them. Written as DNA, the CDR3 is TGTGCCTGGACAGCGGGGGACCTCTATGGCTACACCTTC. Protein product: CAWTAGDLYGYTF.

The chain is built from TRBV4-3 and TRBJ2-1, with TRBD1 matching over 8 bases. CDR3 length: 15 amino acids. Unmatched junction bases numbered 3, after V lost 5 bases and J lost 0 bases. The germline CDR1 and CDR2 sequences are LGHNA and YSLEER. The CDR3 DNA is TGCGCCAGCAGCTTACAGGGGGGCTCCTACAATGAGCAGTTCTTC. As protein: CASSLQGGSYNEQFF.

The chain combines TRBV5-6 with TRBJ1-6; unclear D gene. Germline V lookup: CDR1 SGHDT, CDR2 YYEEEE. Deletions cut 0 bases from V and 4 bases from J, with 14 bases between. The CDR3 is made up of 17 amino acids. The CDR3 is CASSLANGGIYNSPLHF. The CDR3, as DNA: TGTGCCAGCAGCTTGGCCAATGGCGGAATATATAATTCACCCCTCCACTTT.

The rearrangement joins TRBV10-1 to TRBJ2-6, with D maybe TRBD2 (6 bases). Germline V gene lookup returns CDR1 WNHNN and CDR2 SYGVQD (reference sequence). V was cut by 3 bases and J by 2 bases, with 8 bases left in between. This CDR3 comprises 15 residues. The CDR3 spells CASSEGGTGANVLTF. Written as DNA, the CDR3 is TGCGCCAGCAGTGAAGGAGGGACTGGGGCCAACGTCCTGACTTTC.

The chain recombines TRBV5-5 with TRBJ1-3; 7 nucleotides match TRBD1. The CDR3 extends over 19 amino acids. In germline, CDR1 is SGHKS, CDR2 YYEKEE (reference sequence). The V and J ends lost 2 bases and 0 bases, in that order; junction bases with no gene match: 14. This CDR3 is CASSLLGVGQAYSGNTIYF. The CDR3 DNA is TGTGCCAGCAGCTTATTGGGGGTCGGACAGGCCTACTCTGGAAACACCATATATTTT.

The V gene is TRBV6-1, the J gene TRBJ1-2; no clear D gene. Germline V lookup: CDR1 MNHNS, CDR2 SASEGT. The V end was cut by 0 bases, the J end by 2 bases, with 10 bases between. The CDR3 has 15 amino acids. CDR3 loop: CASSEATSGNYGYTF. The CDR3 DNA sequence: TGTGCCAGCAGTGAAGCGACCAGCGGAAACTATGGCTACACCTTC.

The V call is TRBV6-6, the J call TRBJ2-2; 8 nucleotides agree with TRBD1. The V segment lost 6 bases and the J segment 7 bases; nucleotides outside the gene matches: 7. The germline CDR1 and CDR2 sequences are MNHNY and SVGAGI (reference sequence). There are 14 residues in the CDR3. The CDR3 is CASSPSGGHGELFF. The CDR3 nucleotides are TGTGCCAGCAGCCCATCAGGGGGCCACGGGGAGCTGTTTTTT.